Below, 8 T cell receptor beta chains from the same sample are listed, as sequenced in a study of T cells in Graves' hyperthyroidism and ophthalmopathy. RNA transcripts were the template for amplifying TCR beta CDR3 regions. HTBI primers were employed in a first-round RT-PCR of the TCR CDR3. TCRdb passed the multiplex PCR reads through MiXCR, listing each CDR3 protein once. The table includes hundreds of thousands of distinct CDR3 sequences, 15% to 20% detected once. Sample: blood. All receptors derive from a woman younger than 35 with Graves' ophthalmopathy.

A few counts support this clonotype. This rearrangement joins TRBV28 to TRBJ2-7, with D unresolved. Trimming took 6 bases from V and 4 from J, leaving 7 bases between them. The germline V gene has CDR1 MDHEN and CDR2 SYDVKM. CDR3 size: 11 residues. The CDR3 DNA reads TGTGCCAGCAGCCGACGTTACGAGCAGTACTTC. Translating it yields CASSRRYEQYF.

This clonotype was picked up many times. A read error may produce the germline difference seen at one junction end. As DNA, the CDR3 is TGTACCAGCAGTGAAATGAGCGCGAACACCGGGGAGCTGTTTTTT. Amino acids: CTSSEMSANTGELFF. This sequence joins TRBV2 and TRBJ2-2, with D unresolved. The CDR3 is made up of 15 amino acids. Germline V CDR1 and CDR2: SNHLY, FYNNEI.

There are many counts of this clonotype. V and J are TRBV5-1 and TRBJ1-4; the D gene is possibly TRBD1 (6 bases). V was cut by 4 bases and J by 7 bases, with 20 bases left in between. The CDR3 spans 16 residues. Germline CDR1 is SGHRS and CDR2 is YFSETQ. The CDR3 here is CASSVPLDSLGEKLFF. CDR3 DNA: TGCGCCAGCAGCGTCCCCTTGGACAGCCTTGGTGAAAAACTGTTTTTT.

This clonotype showed up just a few times. The chain carries TRBV5-1 and TRBJ2-2; D is ambiguous. Trimming left V 0 bases short and J 0 bases short, with 9 bases between. Germline V gives CDR1 SGHRS, CDR2 YFSETQ. The CDR3 contains 16 residues. The DNA for the CDR3 is TGCGCCAGCAGCTTGGGTGGCCGGACGAACACCGGGGAGCTGTTTTTT. Translated: CASSLGGRTNTGELFF. Supplemented by reference TRBV5-1 and TRBJ2-2, the full variable domain reads KAGVTQTPRYLIKTRGQQVTLSCSPISGHRSVSWYQQTPGQGLQFLFEYFSETQRNKGNFPGRFSGRQFSNSRSEMNVSTLELGDSALYLCASSLGGRTNTGELFFGEGSRLTVL.

This clonotype was detected many times. The V call is TRBV20-1, the J call TRBJ2-1, with 8 bases that match TRBD1. The germline CDR1 and CDR2 sequences are DFQATT and SNEGSKA (reference sequence). CDR3 length: 15 amino acids. J was trimmed by 9 bases and V by 0 bases; bases with no gene match: 10. This CDR3 is CSARDWQGANGEQFF. CDR3 in DNA: TGCAGTGCTAGAGACTGGCAGGGGGCAAACGGTGAGCAGTTCTTC.

This clonotype came up many times. This rearrangement joins TRBV7-9 to TRBJ2-3, with 7 nucleotides matching TRBD1. V was pared by 4 bases and J by 4 bases, with 2 bases of the junction left unmatched. This CDR3 comprises 13 residues. Germline V gene data show CDR1 as SEHNR and CDR2 as FQNEAQ (reference sequence). The CDR3, as DNA: TGTGCCAGCAGCTCTACAGGGGCAGATACGCAGTATTTT. Protein: CASSSTGADTQYF.

This clonotype has at least ten counts. CDR3 loop: CASSEDREVRTQYF. The CDR3 nucleotides read TGTGCCAGCAGTGAGGACAGGGAAGTTCGGACCCAGTACTTC. V is TRBV12-3 or TRBV12-4 and J is TRBJ2-5, with 8 bases identical to TRBD1. J gave up 7 bases and V 5 bases, and 9 bases lay outside the gene matches. This CDR3 contains 14 residues.

This clonotype was seen ten or more times. The chain couples TRBV11-1 to TRBJ2-3; D is undetermined. V lost 4 bases, J lost 4 bases, and 18 bases lay in between. The CDR3 has 16 amino acids. Germline V gene sequence: CDR1 SGHAT, CDR2 FQDESV (reference sequence). The CDR3, as DNA: TGTGCCAGCAGCTCCATTACCGCCGAACCTTCAGATACGCAGTATTTT. Amino acid sequence: CASSSITAEPSDTQYF.